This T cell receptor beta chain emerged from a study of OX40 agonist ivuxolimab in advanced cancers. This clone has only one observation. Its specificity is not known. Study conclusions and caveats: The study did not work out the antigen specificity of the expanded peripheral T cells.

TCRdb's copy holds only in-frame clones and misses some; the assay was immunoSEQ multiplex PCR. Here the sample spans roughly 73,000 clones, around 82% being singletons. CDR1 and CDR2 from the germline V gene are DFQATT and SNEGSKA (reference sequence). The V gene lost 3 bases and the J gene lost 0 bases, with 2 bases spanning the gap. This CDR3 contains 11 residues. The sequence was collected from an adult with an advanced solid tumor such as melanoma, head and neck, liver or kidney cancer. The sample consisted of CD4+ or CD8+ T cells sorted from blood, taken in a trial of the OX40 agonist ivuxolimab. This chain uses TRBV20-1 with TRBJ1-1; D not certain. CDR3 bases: TGCAGTGCTAGTCTGAACACTGAAGCTTTCTTT. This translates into CSASLNTEAFF.